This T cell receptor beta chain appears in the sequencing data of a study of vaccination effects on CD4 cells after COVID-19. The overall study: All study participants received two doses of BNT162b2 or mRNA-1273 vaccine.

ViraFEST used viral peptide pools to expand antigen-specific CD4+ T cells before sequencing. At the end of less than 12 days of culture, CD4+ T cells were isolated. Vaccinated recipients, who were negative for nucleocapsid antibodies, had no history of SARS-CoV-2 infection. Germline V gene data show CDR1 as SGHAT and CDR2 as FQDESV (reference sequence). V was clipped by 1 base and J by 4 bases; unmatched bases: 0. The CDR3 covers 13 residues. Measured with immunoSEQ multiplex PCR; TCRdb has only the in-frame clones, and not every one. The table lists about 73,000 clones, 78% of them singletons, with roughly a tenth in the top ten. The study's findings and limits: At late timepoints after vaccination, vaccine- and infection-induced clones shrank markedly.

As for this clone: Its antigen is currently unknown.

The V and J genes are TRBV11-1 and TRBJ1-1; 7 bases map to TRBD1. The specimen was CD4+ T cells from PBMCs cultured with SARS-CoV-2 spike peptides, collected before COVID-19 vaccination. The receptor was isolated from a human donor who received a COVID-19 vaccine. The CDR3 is CASSLDRGTEAFF. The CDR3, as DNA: TGTGCCAGCAGCTTAGACAGGGGCACTGAAGCTTTCTTT.